This TCR beta chain was captured in a study of cytomegalovirus exposure and HLA in healthy donors (dated by TCRdb to 2016 to 2017). For context, the study as a whole: According to an earlier analysis of several hundred of the donors, some 170 million T cells yielded roughly 110 million unique TCR beta sequences and about 300 Gb of sequence data. An early release covering about 600 HLA-typed donors comprised about 310 gigabases of sequencing data and approximately 85 million unique TCR sequences. Among the roughly 410 genotyped donors, about 83% belonged to the genetic ancestry cluster associated with self-reported Caucasian donors. The study aimed to test whether signatures of past pathogen exposure could be identified by cataloging public T cell receptors. The study profiled the T cell repertoires of hundreds of subjects by immunosequencing and related them to cytomegalovirus serostatus. In addition to the first cohort of 500 to 850 subjects, a separate validation cohort of 130 or so different subjects was used. To predict cytomegalovirus infection status, the study brought together high-throughput TCR immunosequencing, statistical association of individual TCRs with disease status, and machine learning. A later analysis re-examined previously published TCR beta repertoires from more than 550 donors and added high-resolution HLA genotyping to investigate patterns of TCR occurrence. In the later analysis, no new phenotypic data were used to find candidate immune exposures; instead, reliance was placed on TCR beta sequences and their occurrence across donors. In an earlier analysis of roughly 600 of the donors, high-throughput TCR beta sequencing was used to judge whether each TCR beta V gene segment behaved as functional or pseudogenic. Donor age, sex, ethnicity and CMV serostatus were compiled alongside the repertoire data. A later genetic analysis took genome-wide SNP genotypes for about 55% of the 666 donors and used that subset as a discovery cohort. Every repertoire in the discovery cohort had been generated on one and the same sequencing platform. HLA typing included class I and class II loci at four-digit resolution. Typing coverage differed by locus: A, B, C, DRB1 and DQB1 were typed in roughly 629-630 donors, DQA1 in 522, DPA1 in 600 to 610, and DPB1 in just under 490. A few DR-DQ haplotypes were handled as single units for association and clustering because linkage in the cohort was strong. Among a few hundred genotyped donors of the cohort, an average of approximately 240,000 unique TCR beta nucleotide sequences were sequenced per donor, around a sixth of them non-productive.

On this clone itself: This clone's antigen is unknown. No per-base quality is available; no much larger clone lies one base away.

The cohort comprised around 690 healthy bone marrow donors. At the time of sampling, every cohort member was nominally healthy, though immune exposures that went unrecorded were likely present. The donor tested CMV seronegative, placing the donor among the 350 or so seronegative members of the cohort. A peripheral blood sample was provided by each donor, and peripheral blood mononuclear cells were used for TCR beta sequencing. Genomic DNA was extracted from the blood cell samples with the Qiagen DNeasy Blood Extraction Kit. Study-wide findings and limitations: A later analysis reported that several top co-occurrence clusters appeared linked to parvovirus B19, influenza, CMV and Epstein-Barr virus. In a later analysis, TCR association rates were found to vary across HLA loci, with the most associated TCRs seen for DRB1 alleles and the fewest for HLA-C alleles. The presence/absence analyses assumed that sequencing depth was roughly uniform across donors, and that assumption may not be true. Fewer than 20 rarely observed V segments, including chromosome 9 orphons, were excluded from the earlier analysis of almost 600 of the donors because counts were too low. Linkage disequilibrium might explain the correlated functional status among segregating V segments, but an unknown experimental factor could not be excluded. The study gave a list of about 150 TCR beta chains associated with cytomegalovirus. Across donors, most TCR sequences were observed very rarely, whereas some public TCRs were present in many individuals. According to a later genetic analysis, donors in an Asian-associated ancestry cluster had fewer N-insertions in productive TCRs than the approximately 670-donor mean. An association between a missense DCLRE1C variant and V-gene and J-gene trimming of TCR beta chains was found in a later genetic analysis and replicated in an independent cohort. A few of the identified cytomegalovirus-associated TCR beta chains were confirmed in vitro to be specific for cytomegalovirus antigens. Because the 87-base-pair reads could not distinguish some IMGT-functional V segments, including TRBV6-2 and TRBV6-3, those segments were excluded. A further reported finding was that TCR beta sequences accurately predicted the HLA-A and HLA-B alleles for most subjects in the first cohort. A group of highly shared sequence variants was considered likely to be a technical artifact of the sequencing pipeline. The cohort was sequenced for TCR beta chains only, and without alpha or paired-chain data the features that could be detected were limited. The classifier was reported to diagnose cytomegalovirus status with high specificity and sensitivity in both the original cohort and the validation cohort. Because some donors lacked HLA typing at each locus, the association tests relied only on the typed subset. When HLA alleles, especially DR and DQ, strongly co-occurred, TCR associations were difficult to assign to individual alleles. It was suggested by the authors that the approach could potentially be generalized to other disease states and immunological phenotypes. Specific HLA alleles were associated with over 15,000 TCR beta sequences at a false discovery rate of 0.05 in a later analysis. A later analysis found that most CMV-associated TCR beta chains appeared HLA-restricted, with HLA associations seemingly driven largely by CMV exposure. The only immune exposure information available for the cohort was CMV serostatus. Broadly in line with IMGT annotations, most TCR beta V segments showed up in productive rearrangements about 87% or about 30% of the time in an earlier analysis of under 700 of the donors. Compared with equally common non-associated chains, HLA-associated TCR beta chains in a later analysis were more clonally expanded and had lower generation probabilities.

The CDR3 sequence holds 14 residues, the cysteine and phenylalanine included. Only the CDR3 portion is preserved as DNA: 42 bases, with reading frame beginning at the first base. CDR1 and CDR2 (MNHNS, SASEGT) derive from the germline V gene. From V the trimming removes 5 bases and from J it removes 5 bases, while the gene matches leave 4 bases of the junction unaccounted for. Libraries were constructed by the immunoSEQ multiplex PCR assay. For the multiplex PCR, a mixture combining 60 forward primers for TCR Vbeta segments and 13 reverse primers for TCR Jbeta segments was used. The CDR3 region of rearranged TCR beta genes was amplified from genomic DNA with a multiplex PCR assay. The amplified TCR beta libraries were sequenced on the Illumina HiSeq System as 87-base-pair reads. In the authors' own workflow: In a later analysis, tens of millions of unique TCR beta chains were counted across the 500 to 700 repertoires, and some 10 million of these chains were shared by at least two donors. Raw reads were error-corrected and collapsed into unique sequences by a nearest-neighbor algorithm in which closely related sequences were merged to remove PCR and sequencing errors. V, D and J gene segments were assigned by aligning CDR3 sequences to IMGT reference sequences. Each retained sequence needed at least a six-nucleotide match to both a V gene segment and a J gene segment. Rearrangements were classified as productive when the CDR3 lacked stop codons and remained in frame with V and J, and all other rearrangements were classified as non-productive. Following IMGT convention, CDR3 was defined as the stretch from the second conserved V-encoded cysteine up to the conserved J-encoded phenylalanine. The earlier analysis of around 640 of the donors excluded sequences that lacked an unambiguous match to a single V gene segment. In an earlier analysis of 450 to 700 of the donors, V segments were called functional above 56.7% productive rearrangements and were called segregating when the between-donor standard deviation exceeded 5%. A statistical classification framework was built to diagnose cytomegalovirus status from the catalog of TCR beta chain sequences. V and J gene assignment, in a later analysis, came from comparing TCR nucleotide sequences with IMGT/GENE-DB human TR gene sequences. A later analysis assigned CDR3 sequences and most-parsimonious VDJ recombination scenarios with the TCRdist pipeline. In a later analysis, each TCR beta chain was defined by its CDR3 amino acid sequence together with its V-gene family, and reads without a unique V-gene family were excluded. To address suspected cross-contamination and a sequencing artifact, a later analysis removed under 600 highly shared, low-generation-probability nucleotide sequences. For each public chain, a later analysis derived a clonal expansion index from normalized ranks of inferred template counts within each repertoire. In a later analysis, generation probabilities were computed using a VDJ recombination model fitted to out-of-frame rearrangements, and the results were checked against IGoR. A later analysis scored TCR-TCR, TCR-HLA and TCR-CMV co-occurrence with hypergeometric tests, applying a repertoire-size bias correction to TCR pairs. False discovery rates were estimated in a later analysis by permuting HLA or CMV assignments 20 times. A later analysis grouped co-occurring TCRs with DBSCAN, adding TCRdist sequence similarity when clustering within HLA-allele-positive subsets. Repertoires with fewer than 30,000 or more than 120,000 public chains, plus five repertoires with anomalous nucleotide sharing, were excluded from co-occurrence clustering. Not all clones reach the TCRdb copy of this immuneACCESS table, which keeps in-frame sequences only. Checked studies attribute under half of the gap to unresolved V genes and leave the rest unexplained. Clone size and V and J calls were adopted from that table, with D and trimming inferred from the DNA. The table for this sample lists around 64,000 clones; 75% to 90% of them were counted only once. The ten largest make up roughly 2% of the sample.

This chain joins TRBV6-1 to TRBJ2-2; 8 bases in the middle match TRBD1. The specimen was PBMCs. This sequence originates from a woman in her twenties or thirties in good health and CMV-seronegative. The CDR3: CASSPGQVTGELFF. The DNA reads as follows: TGTGCCAGCAGTCCGGGACAGGTGACCGGGGAGCTGTTTTTT.